The 18 T cell receptor beta chains listed next were all sequenced from one sample in a study of Graves' ophthalmopathy and Graves' hyperthyroidism (dated by TCRdb to about 2018). TCRdb records Illumina HiSeq 2000 as the sequencer. For repertoire sequencing, the TCR beta CDR3 regions were amplified from RNA transcripts. The first round of RT-PCR was done with HTBI primers and the Qiagen OneStep RT-PCR kit, and was followed by a second round of multiplex PCR, then size selection and purification. Starting from the raw public reads, TCRdb applied fastp trimming at Q25, assembled clones with MiXCR and retained in-frame beta chains. Rows with one shared CDR3 protein collapse into an entry with the most common genes and DNA. The sample yields roughly 350,000 distinct CDR3 sequences; about 15% were counted once. The ten largest clonotypes hold 2.4% of the sample. The sample consisted of peripheral blood. Receptor source: an adult woman with stable Graves' hyperthyroidism.

This chain joins TRBV11-2 and TRBJ2-2; 11 positions agree with TRBD2. Losses at the gene ends were 2 bases for V and 5 bases for J; bases not matched to a gene: 4. Germline values: CDR1 SGHAT, CDR2 FQNNGV. The CDR3 sequence is 16 residues long. The CDR3 nucleotides read TGTGCCAGCAGCTTAACTAGCGGGAGAGGGACCGGGGAGCTGTTTTTT. Protein product: CASSLTSGRGTGELFF. The variable domain in full, completed from reference TRBV11-2 and TRBJ2-2, reads EAGVAQSPRYKIIEKRQSVAFWCNPISGHATLYWYQQILGQGPKLLIQFQNNGVVDDSQLPKDRFSAERLKGVDSTLKIQPAKLEDSAVYLCASSLTSGRGTGELFFGEGSRLTVL.

This clonotype was counted many times. The chain couples TRBV28 to TRBJ1-2; D is undetermined. The length of the CDR3 is 12 residues. Trimming stripped 7 bases from V and 3 bases from J, with 9 bases between. The germline V gene encodes CDR1 MDHEN and CDR2 SYDVKM. Here the CDR3 DNA reads TGTGCCAGCACCGGTTTTTACTATGGCTACACCTTC. This sequence encodes CASTGFYYGYTF.

This clonotype was counted ten times or more. The CDR3 loop reads CASSSPGQGARDTEAFF. The DNA for the CDR3 is TGTGCCAGCAGTTCCCCGGGACAGGGGGCTAGGGACACTGAAGCTTTCTTT. This sequence joins TRBV27 and TRBJ1-1; TRBD1 matches 12 bases. Germline lookup yields CDR1 MNHEY and CDR2 SMNVEV (reference sequence). The V and J ends lost 4 bases and 3 bases, in that order; junction bases with no gene match: 9. The CDR3 is 17 amino acids.

This clonotype occurred many times. The CDR3 here is CASRGTSGRGWAPGELFF. The CDR3, as DNA: TGTGCCAGCAGAGGAACTAGCGGGAGAGGTTGGGCTCCCGGGGAGCTGTTTTTT. The gene calls are TRBV28 and TRBJ2-2; TRBD2 matches at 11 bases. The CDR3 totals 18 residues. V was pared by 6 bases and J by 6 bases, with 15 bases of the junction left unmatched. Germline assignment: CDR1 MDHEN and CDR2 SYDVKM.

This clonotype has ten or more counts. The chain links TRBV2 to TRBJ2-2, with D maybe TRBD1 (5 bases). Trimming stripped 7 bases from V and 1 base from J, with 10 bases between. There are 14 residues in the CDR3. The germline V gene encodes CDR1 SNHLY and CDR2 FYNNEI. CDR3 residues: CASIPDKNTGELFF. The CDR3 nucleotides read TGTGCCAGCATACCGGACAAGAACACCGGGGAGCTGTTTTTT.

The chain employs TRBV18 and TRBJ1-1; D is possibly TRBD1 (5 bases). The CDR3 sequence is 14 residues long. V was shortened by 6 bases and J by 7 bases, with 18 bases between the two germline ends. Germline V lookup: CDR1 KGHSH, CDR2 LQKENI. CDR3 protein: CASSTVRGSGEAFF. The DNA of the CDR3 is TGTGCCAGCTCTACGGTGAGGGGCTCTGGTGAAGCTTTCTTT. The full variable domain, with the rest looked up from reference TRBV18 and TRBJ1-1, is NAGVMQNPRHLVRRRGQEARLRCSPMKGHSHVYWYRQLPEEGLKFMVYLQKENIIDESGMPKERFSAEFPKEGPSILRIQQVVRGDSAAYFCASSTVRGSGEAFFGQGTRLTVV.

Remarks on this clonotype: A read error is likely, as this CDR3 ends without the conserved phenylalanine or tryptophan. The V and J genes are TRBV5-1 and TRBJ1-3; D is perhaps TRBD1 (5 bases). V was shortened by 4 bases and J by 0 bases, with 11 bases between the two germline ends. This CDR3 has 15 residues. Germline CDR1 reads SGHRS; CDR2 reads YFSETQ. The CDR3 reads CASSKTGISGNTIYS. The CDR3 nucleotides read TGCGCCAGCAGCAAAACAGGCATCTCTGGAAACACCATATATTCT.

This clonotype was picked up many times. V is TRBV12-3 or TRBV12-4 and J is TRBJ1-2; possible D gene TRBD1, 5 bases. The CDR3 extends over 14 amino acids. Trimming removed 6 bases at V and 6 bases at J, with 17 bases between. The CDR3 DNA is TGTGCCAGCAGGGTTAGGGGAAATCTGGATGGCTACACCTTC. It yields the protein CASRVRGNLDGYTF.

This clonotype was observed at least ten times. CDR3 residues: CASGRDRETQYF. The CDR3 bases are TGTGCCAGCGGCCGGGACAGGGAGACCCAGTACTTC. This chain connects TRBV7-9 to TRBJ2-5; TRBD1 agrees at 8 bases. The V and J ends lost 8 bases and 5 bases, in that order; junction bases with no gene match: 4. CDR1 is SEHNR and CDR2 is FQNEAQ in the germline V gene (reference sequence). The CDR3 spans 12 residues. The whole variable domain, filled in from reference TRBV7-9 and TRBJ2-5, reads DTGVSQNPRHKITKRGQNVTFRCDPISEHNRLYWYRQTLGQGPEFLTYFQNEAQLEKSRLLSDRFSAERPKGSFSTLEIQRTEQGDSAMYLCASGRDRETQYFGPGTRLLVL.

The table lists this clonotype with many counts. The rearrangement uses TRBV4-1 and TRBJ1-5; D is uncertain. The CDR3 sequence is 14 residues long. The V gene lost 1 base and the J gene lost 0 bases, with 4 bases spanning the gap. The germline gives CDR1 MGHRA, CDR2 YSYEKL. The CDR3 DNA sequence: TGCGCCAGCAGCCAAGTTGATAGCAATCAGCCCCAGCATTTT. This gives the protein CASSQVDSNQPQHF.

This clonotype was recorded many times. Germline and junction disagree at one end, which may indicate a read error. The chain carries TRBV12-3 or TRBV12-4 and TRBJ2-7; D unresolved. The CDR3 has 11 residues. CDR3 sequence reads: CASSLDGEQYF. The CDR3 nucleotides are TGTGCCAGCAGCTTAGATGGCGAGCAGTACTTC.

This clonotype was seen more than once but under ten times. The conserved phenylalanine or tryptophan is not found at the CDR3 terminus, so this likely reflects a read error. No DNA is shown, since the ends of the CDR3 on it are uncertain; the CDR3 is the one TCRdb lists. The chain has TRBV29-1 and TRBJ1-1; TRBD1, as called in the table, went unchecked against the DNA. The CDR3 comprises 9 residues, both ends counted. Germline V CDR1 and CDR2: SQVTM, ANQGSEA. The CDR3 is CSPGQGRLA.

This clonotype was seen at least ten times. This sequence joins TRBV7-2 and TRBJ1-2, with TRBD1 as a possible D gene (5 bases). The CDR3 has 15 amino acids. V lost 1 base and J lost 8, with 17 bases in between. Germline lookup yields CDR1 SGHTA and CDR2 FQGNSA. The CDR3 DNA is TGTGCCAGCAGCTTAGAGGGCCCCATGGGACGGGGCTACACCTTC. It is translated as CASSLEGPMGRGYTF.

As regards this clonotype: Possible read error: a much larger clone is one base away. The chain combines TRBV12-3 or TRBV12-4 with TRBJ1-5, with D perhaps matching TRBD1 (5 bases). This CDR3 has 14 residues. The CDR3 coding sequence is TGTGACAGCAGTCCGGGGCGCAGTCAGAAGCCCCAGCATTTT. It specifies CDSSPGRSQKPQHF.

This clonotype came up many times. The chain has TRBV29-1 and TRBJ2-4; D gene uncertain. Looked up from germline, CDR1 is SQVTM and CDR2 is ANQGSEA. This CDR3 comprises 13 residues. V lost 0 bases and J lost 7, with 10 bases in between. The CDR3: CSVEEGQRNIQYF. In nucleotides, the CDR3 is TGCAGCGTTGAAGAGGGCCAAAGGAACATTCAGTACTTC.

The sample holds many counts of this clonotype. With a much larger clone just one base away, this may be a read error. CDR3 sequence (DNA): TGTGCCAGCAGTGTGGACACCGGGGAGCTGTTTTTT. Residues: CASSVDTGELFF. This rearrangement joins TRBV2 to TRBJ2-2; D unclear. V was cut by 4 bases and J by 3 bases, with 3 bases left in between. Germline loops: CDR1 SNHLY, CDR2 FYNNEI. The CDR3 has 12 amino acids. The full variable domain, with the rest looked up from reference TRBV2 and TRBJ2-2, is EPEVTQTPSHQVTQMGQEVILRCVPISNHLYFYWYRQILGQKVEFLVSFYNNEISEKSEIFDDQFSVERPDGSNFTLKIRSTKLEDSAMYFCASSVDTGELFFGEGSRLTVL.

This clonotype was observed many times. This sequence joins TRBV2 and TRBJ1-3; D unresolved. CDR3 length: 13 residues. Trimming pared 6 bases from V and 6 bases from J, leaving 12 bases between. Germline CDR1 and CDR2: SNHLY and FYNNEI. The CDR3 reads CASRADQTNTIYF. The DNA of the CDR3 is TGTGCCAGCAGAGCTGACCAGACAAACACCATATATTTT.

Notes on this clonotype: This may be a read error, as it is one base from a much larger clone. The rearrangement uses TRBV10-3 and TRBJ1-2; D call uncertain. Germline-derived CDR1 and CDR2 are ENHRY and SYGVKD. Trimming left V 8 bases short and J 4 bases short, with 14 bases between. CDR3 size: 13 residues. CDR3 nucleotide sequence: TGTGCCATCGAGAGAGCCCCTACCTATGGCTACACCTTC. It yields the protein CAIERAPTYGYTF.